This T cell receptor (beta chain) was sequenced during a study of T cells in Graves' hyperthyroidism and ophthalmopathy. In the study overall: Peripheral blood was taken when the disease was first diagnosed, before any treatment began.

Study outcomes and limitations: Model-based prediction identified ophthalmopathy a median approximately 6 months prior to its onset. Blood held most thyroid clonotypes expanded above 0.001 frequency.

TCR beta CDR3 sequences were amplified from RNA transcripts. Researchers ran a first-round RT-PCR on the TCR CDR3 using the HTBI primer set. TCRdb reanalysed the multiplex PCR reads using MiXCR and keeps one entry per CDR3 protein. The sample records over 350,000 distinct CDR3 sequences, approximately 18% being singletons. For this clonotype: Its antigen is as yet unknown.

Sequences were obtained from blood. The origin of this receptor is a man between 18 and 35 years old with Graves' ophthalmopathy.

The CDR3 DNA follows: TGCGCCAGCAGTGAAAGGGTGAGAAGGGGCCGTGATCAGCCCCAGCATTTT. Translated: CASSERVRRGRDQPQHF. This chain joins TRBV10-2 and TRBJ1-5; TRBD1 might be the D (5 bases). Germline lookup yields CDR1 WSHSY and CDR2 SAAADI. This CDR3 has 17 amino acids. Trimming took 3 bases from V and 5 from J, leaving 20 bases between them.